This T cell receptor (beta chain) stems from a study of T cell changes during pregnancy in multiple sclerosis. The sample holds many counts of this clone. Sequencing used immunoSEQ multiplex PCR; TCRdb keeps in-frame clones, though not all of them. The profile shows around 39,000 clones, about 88% of them singletons. Per germline, CDR1 SGHNT and CDR2 YYREEE (reference sequence). The J segment lost 2 bases and the V segment lost 3 bases, leaving 9 bases of the junction unmatched. CDR3 length: 16 residues. Sequenced here: CD8+ T cells from peripheral blood mononuclear cells, sampled in the first trimester of pregnancy. The receptor comes from a female donor with multiple sclerosis, enrolled in a pregnancy study. The chain employs TRBV5-4 and TRBJ1-1, with 8 bases that match TRBD1. CDR3: CASSSYRGAQNTEAFF. The CDR3 DNA sequence: TGTGCCAGCAGCTCATACAGGGGGGCCCAAAACACTGAAGCTTTCTTT.